This section outlines one T cell receptor (beta chain) sequence together with its context. This clone came up once. Its binding antigen is unknown. One base away there is no much larger clone; base qualities are not given. The cohort comprised 670 or so healthy bone marrow donors. At the time of sampling, every cohort member was nominally healthy, though immune exposures that went unrecorded were likely present. The donor was CMV seropositive and was included in the group of 289 seropositive cohort members. A peripheral blood sample was collected from each donor, and TCR beta sequencing was performed on peripheral blood mononuclear cells. The Qiagen DNeasy Blood Extraction Kit was used to extract genomic DNA from the blood cell samples. This entry belongs to a study of cytomegalovirus exposure and HLA in healthy donors (dated 2017 in TCRdb). Background for the entire study: According to an earlier analysis of several hundred of the donors, some 170 million T cells yielded approximately 120 million unique TCR beta sequences and around 280 Gb of sequence data. About 300 gigabases of sequencing data and tens of millions of unique TCR sequences made up an early release that covered under 750 HLA-typed donors. Among the approximately 400 genotyped donors, approximately 77% belonged to the genetic ancestry cluster associated with self-reported Caucasian donors. The study aimed to test whether signatures of past pathogen exposure could be identified by cataloging public T cell receptors. The study profiled the T cell repertoires of about 720 subjects by immunosequencing and related them to cytomegalovirus serostatus. A separate validation cohort of roughly 110 different subjects was used in addition to the roughly 620-subject first cohort. The study combined high-throughput TCR immunosequencing, statistical association of individual TCRs with disease status, and machine learning to predict cytomegalovirus infection status. To study patterns of TCR occurrence, a later analysis re-analyzed previously published TCR beta repertoires from hundreds of donors and added high-resolution HLA genotyping. Rather than drawing on any new phenotypic data, the later analysis identified candidate immune exposures from TCR beta sequences and the way those sequences occurred across donors. An earlier analysis of around 580 of the donors used high-throughput TCR beta sequencing to judge whether each TCR beta V gene segment behaved as functional or pseudogenic. Alongside the repertoire data, information on donor age, sex, ethnicity and CMV serostatus was compiled. Genome-wide SNP genotypes for about three fifths of the roughly 700 donors were used in a later genetic analysis, which treated that subset as a discovery cohort. Every repertoire in the discovery cohort had been generated on one and the same sequencing platform. HLA typing covered class I and class II loci at four-digit resolution. Typing coverage varied by locus: roughly 629-640 donors for A, B, C, DRB1 and DQB1; some 520 for DQA1; some 610 for DPA1; 400 to 480 for DPB1. A handful of DR-DQ haplotypes were treated as single units for association and clustering because of strong linkage in the cohort. Among under 450 genotyped donors of the cohort, an average of around 240,000 unique TCR beta nucleotide sequences were sequenced per donor, roughly 18% of them non-productive. General study outcomes and caveats: Some IMGT-functional V segments, including TRBV6-2 and TRBV6-3, could not be told apart with the 87-base-pair reads, so those segments were excluded. In a later genetic analysis, a missense DCLRE1C variant was associated with V-gene and J-gene trimming of TCR beta chains, and the association was replicated in an independent cohort. A cluster of highly shared sequence variants was judged likely to be a technical artifact of the sequencing pipeline. In a later analysis, HLA-associated TCR beta chains showed more clonal expansion and lower generation probabilities than non-associated chains that were equally common. Linkage disequilibrium might explain the correlated functional status among segregating V segments, but an unknown experimental factor could not be ruled out. While some public TCRs were present in many individuals, most TCR sequences turned up only very rarely across donors. Because HLA typing was missing for some donors at each locus, association tests included only the typed subset. According to the authors, the approach could potentially be generalized to other disease states and immunological phenotypes. According to a later analysis, TCR association rates differed among HLA loci, with DRB1 alleles showing the most associated TCRs and HLA-C alleles showing the fewest. The presence/absence analyses assumed that sequencing depth was roughly uniform across donors, and that assumption may not be true. Several of the top co-occurrence clusters appeared to be linked to parvovirus B19, influenza, CMV and Epstein-Barr virus, according to a later analysis. At a false discovery rate of 0.05, a later analysis linked 15,000 to 20,000 TCR beta sequences to specific HLA alleles. In vitro tests confirmed that a few of the cytomegalovirus-associated TCR beta chains recognize cytomegalovirus antigens. CMV serostatus was the only immune exposure information available for the cohort. A further reported finding was that TCR beta sequences accurately predicted the HLA-A and HLA-B alleles for most subjects in the first cohort. Most CMV-associated TCR beta chains appeared to be HLA-restricted in a later analysis, and the HLA associations seemed to be driven largely by CMV exposure. In the study, 150 to 200 TCR beta chains were listed as associated with cytomegalovirus. The cohort was sequenced for TCR beta chains only, and without alpha or paired-chain data the features that could be detected were limited. An earlier analysis of 587 of the donors showed that most TCR beta V segments appeared in productive rearrangements either about 90% or about 30% of the time, which broadly matched IMGT annotations. Because counts were too low, about 18 rarely observed V segments, including chromosome 9 orphons, were excluded from the earlier analysis of several hundred of the donors. According to a later genetic analysis, donors in an Asian-associated ancestry cluster had fewer N-insertions in productive TCRs than the roughly 700-donor mean. Assigning TCR associations to individual alleles was difficult when HLA alleles, especially DR and DQ, strongly co-occurred. Cytomegalovirus status was reported to be diagnosed by the classifier with high specificity and sensitivity in both the original and validation cohorts.

The library was prepared using the immunoSEQ multiplex PCR assay. The multiplex PCR relied on a mix of 60 forward primers for TCR Vbeta segments and 13 reverse primers for TCR Jbeta segments. The CDR3 region of rearranged TCR beta genes was amplified from genomic DNA with a multiplex PCR assay. The Illumina HiSeq System was used to sequence the amplified TCR beta libraries as 87-base-pair reads. Per the original workflow: A later analysis counted about 76 million unique TCR beta chains across the 650 to 800 repertoires, and roughly 10 million of these chains were shared by at least two donors. A nearest-neighbor algorithm error-corrected the raw reads and collapsed the reads into unique sequences, merging closely related sequences to remove PCR and sequencing errors. V, D and J gene segments were assigned by aligning CDR3 sequences to IMGT reference sequences. For a sequence to be retained, a match of at least six nucleotides was required to both a V gene segment and a J gene segment. Rearrangements were called productive when the CDR3 lacked stop codons and stayed in frame with V and J; all others were non-productive. CDR3 was defined according to IMGT convention as the region running from the second conserved V-encoded cysteine to the conserved J-encoded phenylalanine. In an earlier analysis of more than 550 of the donors, sequences lacking an unambiguous match to a single V gene segment were excluded. An earlier analysis of a few hundred of the donors called V segments functional above 56.7% productive rearrangements and segregating when the between-donor standard deviation exceeded 5%. A statistical classification framework was built for diagnosing cytomegalovirus status from the catalog of TCR beta chain sequences. A later analysis assigned V and J genes by comparing TCR nucleotide sequences with IMGT/GENE-DB human TR gene sequences. The TCRdist pipeline was used in a later analysis to assign CDR3 sequences and most-parsimonious VDJ recombination scenarios. A later analysis defined each TCR beta chain by its CDR3 amino acid sequence plus V-gene family, and excluded reads lacking a unique V-gene family. In a later analysis, several hundred highly shared, low-generation-probability nucleotide sequences were removed to address suspected cross-contamination and a sequencing artifact. In a later analysis, a clonal expansion index for each public chain was calculated from normalized within-repertoire ranks of inferred template counts. In a later analysis, generation probabilities were computed using a VDJ recombination model fitted to out-of-frame rearrangements, and the results were checked against IGoR. A later analysis scored TCR-TCR, TCR-HLA and TCR-CMV co-occurrence with hypergeometric tests, applying a repertoire-size bias correction to TCR pairs. In a later analysis, false discovery rates were estimated by permuting HLA or CMV assignments 20 times. In a later analysis, co-occurring TCRs were grouped using DBSCAN, and TCRdist sequence similarity was added for clustering within HLA-allele-positive subsets. Co-occurrence clustering excluded repertoires with fewer than 30,000 or more than 120,000 public chains, plus five with anomalous nucleotide sharing. Entries here come from immuneACCESS through TCRdb and include only in-frame sequences with V and J called. Some clones fail to appear in such tables; in the studies checked, an unresolved V gene covers under half of the shortfall, and the cause of the remainder is unknown. The DNA was the basis for D and trimming; V, J and clone size are from that table. Across this sample there are about 130,000 clones, with 70% to 80% seen only once. Together, the top ten hold approximately 3.9% of the sample.

CDR1 and CDR2 (LNHDA, SQIVND) derive from the germline V gene (reference sequence). V is pared back by 7 bases and J by 0 bases, with 16 bases lying between the germline termini. The CDR3 measures 15 amino acids from cysteine to phenylalanine. Only the CDR3 part of the read is kept: 45 bases, read in frame from the first base. The chain couples TRBV19 to TRBJ2-7, with a weak D call of TRBD2 (6 bases match). This clonotype was obtained from a man between 40 and 49 years old in good health and CMV-seropositive. Sequences were obtained from PBMCs. The nucleotide sequence is TGTGCCAGTACTAAGGGACTGTCAAGCTCCTACGAGCAGTACTTC. The resulting protein is CASTKGLSSSYEQYF.